This T cell receptor beta chain was retrieved from a study of shared clonotypes between healthy human individuals. The CDR3 runs 17 residues. Germline CDR1 is SQVTM and CDR2 is ANQGSEA. J lost 2 bases, V lost 0 bases, and 5 bases had no gene match. This clone was observed a single time. Generated by immunoSEQ multiplex PCR, the TCRdb table keeps only in-frame clones and is missing some. Of around 2.1 million clones in the sample, around 93% were seen once. Naive CD8 cells, CD45RO-negative and positively selected for CCR7, excluded terminally differentiated effector memory CD45RA+ cells. This TCR was recovered from a man in his late teens or twenties in good health. Some clones in this sample may be carry-over from other donors' samples. Sequenced: naive CD8+ T cells from PBMCs. The chain has TRBV29-1 and TRBJ2-6; TRBD1 matches 9 bases. CDR3 amino acids: CSVEDLGDRAGANVLTF. The CDR3 nucleotides are TGCAGCGTTGAAGATCTAGGGGACAGGGCTGGGGCCAACGTCCTGACTTTC.